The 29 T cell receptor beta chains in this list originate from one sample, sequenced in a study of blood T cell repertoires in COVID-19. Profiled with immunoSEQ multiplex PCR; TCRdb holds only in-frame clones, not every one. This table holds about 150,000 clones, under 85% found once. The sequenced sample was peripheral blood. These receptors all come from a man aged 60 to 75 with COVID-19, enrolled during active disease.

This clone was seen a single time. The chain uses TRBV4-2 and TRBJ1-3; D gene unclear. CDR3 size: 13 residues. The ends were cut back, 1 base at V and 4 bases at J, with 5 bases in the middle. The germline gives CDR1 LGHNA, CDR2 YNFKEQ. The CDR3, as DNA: TGTGCCAGCAGCCAAGCGGGGGGAAACACCATATATTTT. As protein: CASSQAGGNTIYF.

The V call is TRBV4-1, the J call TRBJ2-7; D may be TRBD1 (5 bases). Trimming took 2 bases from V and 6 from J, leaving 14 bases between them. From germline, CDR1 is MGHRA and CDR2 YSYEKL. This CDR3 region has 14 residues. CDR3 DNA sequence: TGCGCCAGCAGCCAAAATGTCAGGGCCATCGAGCAGTACTTC. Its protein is CASSQNVRAIEQYF.

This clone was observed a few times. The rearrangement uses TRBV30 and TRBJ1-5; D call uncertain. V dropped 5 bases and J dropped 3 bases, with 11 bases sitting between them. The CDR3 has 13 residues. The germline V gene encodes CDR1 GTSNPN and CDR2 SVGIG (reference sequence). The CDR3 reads CAWAAGPNQPQHF. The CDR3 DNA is TGTGCCTGGGCGGCGGGCCCCAATCAGCCCCAGCATTTT.

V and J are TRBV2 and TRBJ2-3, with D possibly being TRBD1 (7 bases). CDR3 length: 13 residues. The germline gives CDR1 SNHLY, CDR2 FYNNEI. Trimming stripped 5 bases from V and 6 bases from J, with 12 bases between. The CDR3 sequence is CASSWTGGDTQYF. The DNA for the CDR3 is TGTGCCAGCAGTTGGACAGGAGGGGATACGCAGTATTTT.

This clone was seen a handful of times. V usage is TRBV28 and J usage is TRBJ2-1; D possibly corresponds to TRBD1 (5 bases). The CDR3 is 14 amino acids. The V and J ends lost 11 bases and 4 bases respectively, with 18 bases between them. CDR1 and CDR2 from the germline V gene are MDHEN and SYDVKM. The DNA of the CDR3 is TGTGCCCTTGGTGGGGCTCCACCATACAATGAGCAGTTCTTC. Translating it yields CALGGAPPYNEQFF.

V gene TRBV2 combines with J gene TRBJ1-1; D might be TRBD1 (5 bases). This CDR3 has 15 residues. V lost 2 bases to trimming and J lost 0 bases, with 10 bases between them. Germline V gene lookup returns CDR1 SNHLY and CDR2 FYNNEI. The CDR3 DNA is TGTGCCAGCAGTGAAAATCGGGGGTTGAACACTGAAGCTTTCTTT. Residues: CASSENRGLNTEAFF.

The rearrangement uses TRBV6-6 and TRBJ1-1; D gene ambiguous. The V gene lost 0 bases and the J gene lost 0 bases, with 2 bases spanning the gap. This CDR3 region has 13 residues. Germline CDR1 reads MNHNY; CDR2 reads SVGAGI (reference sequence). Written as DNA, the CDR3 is TGTGCCAGCAGTTACTCCTTGAACACTGAAGCTTTCTTT. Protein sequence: CASSYSLNTEAFF.

In DNA form, the CDR3 reads TGTGCCAGCAGCCCCTTTGGAGAAAATAGCAATCAGCCCCAGCATTTT. Protein product: CASSPFGENSNQPQHF. The chain employs TRBV7-9 and TRBJ1-5, with no clear D. Germline lookup yields CDR1 SEHNR and CDR2 FQNEAQ (reference sequence). V lost 5 bases, J lost 0 bases, and 14 bases lay in between. The CDR3 has 16 amino acids.

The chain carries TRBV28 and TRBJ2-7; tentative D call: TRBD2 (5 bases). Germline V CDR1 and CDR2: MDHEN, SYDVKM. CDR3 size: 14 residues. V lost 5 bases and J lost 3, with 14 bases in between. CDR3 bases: TGTGCCAGCAGTCTCTCAGGACTGAACTACGAGCAGTACTTC. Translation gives CASSLSGLNYEQYF.

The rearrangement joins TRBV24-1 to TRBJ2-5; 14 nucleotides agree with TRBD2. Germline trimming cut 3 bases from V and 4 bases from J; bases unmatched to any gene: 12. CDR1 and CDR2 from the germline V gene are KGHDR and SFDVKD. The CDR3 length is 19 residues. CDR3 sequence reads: CATSDPRGLAGVVGETQYF. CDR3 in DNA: TGTGCCACCAGTGATCCCCGGGGACTAGCGGGAGTTGTTGGAGAGACCCAGTACTTC.

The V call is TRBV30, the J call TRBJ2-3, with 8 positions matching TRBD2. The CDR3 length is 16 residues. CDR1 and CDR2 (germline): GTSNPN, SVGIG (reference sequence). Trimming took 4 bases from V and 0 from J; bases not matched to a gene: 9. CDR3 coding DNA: TGTGCCTGGAATGGGGCTAGCGGGTCGAGCACAGATACGCAGTATTTT. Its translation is CAWNGASGSSTDTQYF.

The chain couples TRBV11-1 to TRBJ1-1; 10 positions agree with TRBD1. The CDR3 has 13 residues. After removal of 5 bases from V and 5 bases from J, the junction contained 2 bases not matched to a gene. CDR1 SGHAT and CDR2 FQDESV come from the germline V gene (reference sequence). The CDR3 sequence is CASSDRGLTEAFF. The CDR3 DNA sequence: TGTGCCAGCAGCGACAGGGGGCTGACTGAAGCTTTCTTT.

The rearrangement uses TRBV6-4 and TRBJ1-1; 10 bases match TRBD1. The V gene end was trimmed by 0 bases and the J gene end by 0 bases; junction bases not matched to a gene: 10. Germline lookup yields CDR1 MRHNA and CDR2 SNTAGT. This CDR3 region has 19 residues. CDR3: CASSDSDGTGARMNTEAFF. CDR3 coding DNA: TGTGCCAGCAGTGACTCTGACGGGACAGGGGCCAGGATGAACACTGAAGCTTTCTTT.

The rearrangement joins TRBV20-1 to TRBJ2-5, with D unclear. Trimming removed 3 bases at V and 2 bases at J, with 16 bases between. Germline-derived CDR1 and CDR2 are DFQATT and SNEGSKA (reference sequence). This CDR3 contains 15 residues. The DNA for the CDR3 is TGCAGTGCTAGTTCTGTCCCCCCCCTTCAAGAGACCCAGTACTTC. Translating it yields CSASSVPPLQETQYF.

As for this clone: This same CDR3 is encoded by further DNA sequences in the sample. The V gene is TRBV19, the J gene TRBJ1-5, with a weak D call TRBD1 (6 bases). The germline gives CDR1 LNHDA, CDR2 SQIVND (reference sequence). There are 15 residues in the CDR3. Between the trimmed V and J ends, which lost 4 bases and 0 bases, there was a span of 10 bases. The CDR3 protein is CASSTTGYSNQPQHF. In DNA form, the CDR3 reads TGTGCCAGTAGTACCACAGGGTATAGCAATCAGCCCCAGCATTTT.

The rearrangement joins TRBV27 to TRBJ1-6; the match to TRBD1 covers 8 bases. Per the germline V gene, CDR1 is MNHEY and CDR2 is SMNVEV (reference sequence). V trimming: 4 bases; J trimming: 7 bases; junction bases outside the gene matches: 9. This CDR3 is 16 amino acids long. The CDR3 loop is CASSSTRTGKNSPLHF. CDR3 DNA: TGTGCCAGCAGTTCGACCCGGACAGGGAAGAATTCACCCCTCCACTTT.

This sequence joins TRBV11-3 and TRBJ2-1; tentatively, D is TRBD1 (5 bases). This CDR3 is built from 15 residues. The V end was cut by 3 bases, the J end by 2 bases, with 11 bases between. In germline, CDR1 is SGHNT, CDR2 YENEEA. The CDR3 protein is CASSFTRGTYNEQFF. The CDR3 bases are TGTGCCAGCAGCTTCACAAGGGGCACCTACAATGAGCAGTTCTTC.

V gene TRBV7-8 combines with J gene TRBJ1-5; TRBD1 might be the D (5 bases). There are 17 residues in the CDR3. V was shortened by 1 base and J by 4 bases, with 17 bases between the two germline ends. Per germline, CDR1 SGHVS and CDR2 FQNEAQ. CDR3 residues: CASSLVGVALANQPQHF. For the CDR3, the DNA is TGTGCCAGCAGCTTAGTAGGGGTCGCGTTAGCAAATCAGCCCCAGCATTTT.

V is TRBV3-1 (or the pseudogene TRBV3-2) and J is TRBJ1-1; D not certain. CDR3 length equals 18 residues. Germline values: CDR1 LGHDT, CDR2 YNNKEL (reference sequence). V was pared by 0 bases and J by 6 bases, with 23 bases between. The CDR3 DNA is TGTGCCAGCAGCCAAGATTCTGGTGTGTTAAGGGTTAGCGCTGAAGCTTTCTTT. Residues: CASSQDSGVLRVSAEAFF.

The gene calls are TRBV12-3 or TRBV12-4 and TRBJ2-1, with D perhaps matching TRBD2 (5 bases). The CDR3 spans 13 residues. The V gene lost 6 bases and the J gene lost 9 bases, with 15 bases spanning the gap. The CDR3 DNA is TGTGCCAGCAGCACTAGTACCCGCGGTGAGCAGTTCTTC. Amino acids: CASSTSTRGEQFF.

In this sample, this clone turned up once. The CDR3 spells CASSFTAGADHSPLHF. The DNA of the CDR3 is TGTGCCAGCAGCTTTACGGCGGGGGCGGATCATTCACCCCTCCACTTT. V usage is TRBV7-2 and J usage is TRBJ1-6, with TRBD1 as a possible D gene (6 bases). The germline V gene has CDR1 SGHTA and CDR2 FQGNSA. V lost 3 bases to trimming and J lost 8 bases, with 17 bases between them. The CDR3 totals 16 residues.

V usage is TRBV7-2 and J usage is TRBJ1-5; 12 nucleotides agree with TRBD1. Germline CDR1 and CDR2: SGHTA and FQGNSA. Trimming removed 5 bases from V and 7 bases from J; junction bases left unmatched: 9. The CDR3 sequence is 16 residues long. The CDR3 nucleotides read TGTGCCAGCAGCGCAGAGGGACAGGGGGCGGGCCAGCCCCAGCATTTT. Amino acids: CASSAEGQGAGQPQHF.

The CDR3 DNA reads TGTGCCAGCAGCTTGGCCGGGACTTTTCGGGGTGAAGCTTTCTTT. Encoded protein: CASSLAGTFRGEAFF. This chain links TRBV7-2 with TRBJ1-1, with a possible D match to TRBD1 (5 bases). CDR1 is SGHTA, CDR2 FQGNSA, per germline. The CDR3 runs to 15 residues. The V end lost 3 bases, the J end lost 7 bases, and 18 bases lay between the germline ends.

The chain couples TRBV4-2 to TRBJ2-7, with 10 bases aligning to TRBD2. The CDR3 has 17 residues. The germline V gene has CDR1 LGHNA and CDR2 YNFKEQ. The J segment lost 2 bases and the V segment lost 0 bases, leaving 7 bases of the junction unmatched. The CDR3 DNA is TGTGCCAGCAGCCAAGATTTACCACTAGCGGGAACCTACGAGCAGTACTTC. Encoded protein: CASSQDLPLAGTYEQYF.

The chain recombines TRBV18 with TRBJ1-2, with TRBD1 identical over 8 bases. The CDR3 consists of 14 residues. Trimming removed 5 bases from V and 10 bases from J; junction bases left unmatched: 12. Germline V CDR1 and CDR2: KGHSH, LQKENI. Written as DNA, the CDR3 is TGTGCCAGCTCATTTCGGGACAGGCCTCATGACTACACCTTC. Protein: CASSFRDRPHDYTF.

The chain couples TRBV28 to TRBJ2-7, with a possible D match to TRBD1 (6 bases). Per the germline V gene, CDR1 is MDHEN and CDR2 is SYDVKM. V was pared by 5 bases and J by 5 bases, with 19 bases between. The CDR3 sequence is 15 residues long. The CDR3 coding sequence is TGTGCCAGCAGTGACGTCAGGGGCGGAAGCCACGAGCAGTACTTC. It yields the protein CASSDVRGGSHEQYF.

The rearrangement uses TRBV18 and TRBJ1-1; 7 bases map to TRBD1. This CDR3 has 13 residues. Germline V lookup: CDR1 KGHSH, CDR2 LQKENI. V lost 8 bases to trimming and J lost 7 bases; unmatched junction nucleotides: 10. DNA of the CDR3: TGTGCCAGCGCCAACAGGGGAGGATATGAAGCTTTCTTT. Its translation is CASANRGGYEAFF.

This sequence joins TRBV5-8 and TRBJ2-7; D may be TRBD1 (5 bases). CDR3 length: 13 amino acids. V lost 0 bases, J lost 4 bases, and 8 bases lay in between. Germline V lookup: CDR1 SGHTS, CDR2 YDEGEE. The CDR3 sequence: CASSLGQHYEQYF. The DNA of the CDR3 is TGTGCCAGCAGCTTGGGACAGCATTACGAGCAGTACTTC.

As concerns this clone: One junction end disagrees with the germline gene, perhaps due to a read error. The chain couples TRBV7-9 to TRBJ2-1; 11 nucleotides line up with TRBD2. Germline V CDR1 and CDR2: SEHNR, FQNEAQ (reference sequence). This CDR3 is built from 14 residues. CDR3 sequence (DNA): TGTGCCAGCAGCCTAGCGGGAGGTACCAATGAGCAGTTCTTC. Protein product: CASSLAGGTNEQFF.